What follows are 14 T cell receptor beta chains derived from one specimen sequenced in a study of cytomegalovirus exposure and HLA in healthy donors. The study ran its PCR with 60 Vbeta and 13 Jbeta primers. Some clones are missing from TCRdb's copy, which holds only in-frame ones; the method was immunoSEQ multiplex PCR. The sample contains about 160,000 clones, around 68% of which appear only once. Sequenced input: PBMCs. These receptors originate from a man aged 50 to 60 in good health and CMV-seronegative.

This clone was recorded only once. Here the CDR3 reads CASSPYRGSSYNEQFF. The CDR3 nucleotides are TGTGCCAGCAGCCCTTACAGGGGGTCCTCCTACAATGAGCAGTTCTTC. The rearrangement uses TRBV5-4 and TRBJ2-1; 8 nucleotides line up with TRBD1. The CDR3 runs 16 residues. With 4 bases clipped from V and 0 bases from J, the junction kept 6 bases outside the gene matches. CDR1 SGHNT and CDR2 YYREEE come from the germline V gene (reference sequence).

The V call is TRBV11-2, the J call TRBJ1-3; D unclear. Germline V gives CDR1 SGHAT, CDR2 FQNNGV. The CDR3 is 14 amino acids. V lost 5 bases and J lost 2, with 10 bases in between. CDR3 loop: CASSPQIAGNTIYF. As DNA, the CDR3 is TGTGCCAGCAGCCCTCAGATTGCTGGAAACACCATATATTTT.

Worth noting for this clone: One end of the junction does not line up with germline, which may come from a read error. The chain has TRBV5-6 and TRBJ1-2, with D maybe TRBD1 (6 bases). Germline values: CDR1 SGHDT, CDR2 YYEEEE. The CDR3 consists of 18 residues. CDR3 coding DNA: TGTGCCAGCAGCTTGGTCGGCGAAAGGACAGCTCTCCGCTATGGCTGCACCTTC. It is translated as CASSLVGERTALRYGCTF.

This clone has only one observation. The rearrangement joins TRBV7-6 to TRBJ2-1; 11 bases are shared with TRBD2. Germline CDR1 reads SGHVS; CDR2 reads FNYEAQ. V was pared by 3 bases and J by 5 bases, with 3 bases of the junction left unmatched. This CDR3 contains 15 residues. The CDR3 spells CASSFGLAGNNEQFF. The CDR3 bases are TGTGCCAGCAGCTTTGGACTAGCGGGCAACAATGAGCAGTTCTTC.

This clone has a single count. This chain uses TRBV6-5 with TRBJ2-7; perhaps TRBD1 as D (5 bases). There are 14 residues in the CDR3. Germline lookup yields CDR1 MNHEY and CDR2 SVGAGI. V was clipped by 0 bases and J by 3 bases, with 9 bases between them. CDR3 residues: CASSYSRQNYEQYF. Written as DNA, the CDR3 is TGTGCCAGCAGTTACTCCCGACAGAACTACGAGCAGTACTTC.

V is TRBV7-9 and J is TRBJ1-3; a weak D match, TRBD1 (6 bases). V shed 8 bases and J shed 4 bases, with 12 bases lying between them. CDR1 is SEHNR, CDR2 FQNEAQ, per germline (reference sequence). The CDR3 runs to 13 residues. CDR3 sequence reads: CASGTQGGNTIYF. The CDR3 DNA reads TGTGCCAGCGGCACACAGGGAGGAAACACCATATATTTT.

This clone was picked up a small number of times. The chain employs TRBV6-1 and TRBJ2-1; TRBD2 aligns across 7 bases. The CDR3 spans 14 residues. Trimming removed 5 bases from V and 5 bases from J; junction bases left unmatched: 6. The germline V gene encodes CDR1 MNHNS and CDR2 SASEGT. The chain's CDR3 is CASSLSGGNNEQFF. For the CDR3, the DNA is TGTGCCAGCAGTCTCTCCGGGGGGAACAATGAGCAGTTCTTC.

V usage is TRBV7-2 and J usage is TRBJ2-5; 8 bases agree with TRBD1. Per the germline V gene, CDR1 is SGHTA and CDR2 is FQGNSA. V lost 5 bases, J lost 5 bases, and 10 bases stayed unmatched. The length of the CDR3 is 15 residues. CDR3 DNA: TGTGCCAGCAGCCTCTCAGCAGGGGGCTGGGAGACCCAGTACTTC. Amino acids: CASSLSAGGWETQYF.

The chain links TRBV19 to TRBJ2-5; 8 bases fit TRBD1. CDR1 is LNHDA, CDR2 SQIVND, per germline (reference sequence). The CDR3 sequence is 13 residues long. The V gene end was trimmed by 6 bases and the J gene end by 5 bases; junction bases not matched to a gene: 5. CDR3 in DNA: TGTGCCAGTAGCCGGACAGGGTTTGAGACCCAGTACTTC. This codes for CASSRTGFETQYF. Drawing the rest from reference TRBV19 and TRBJ2-5, the complete variable domain is DGGITQSPKYLFRKEGQNVTLSCEQNLNHDAMYWYRQDPGQGLRLIYYSQIVNDFQKGDIAEGYSVSREKKESFPLTVTSAQKNPTAFYLCASSRTGFETQYFGPGTRLLVL.

V usage is TRBV7-2 and J usage is TRBJ2-7; 13 bases fit TRBD2. Germline values: CDR1 SGHTA, CDR2 FQGNSA. V shed 5 bases and J 1 base; nucleotides not matched to a gene: 11. The CDR3 consists of 18 residues. The CDR3 DNA is TGTGCCAGCAGCCAGACTAGCGGGGGGACCGCCTTGTCCTACGAGCAGTACTTC. It translates to CASSQTSGGTALSYEQYF.

This clone was observed once. This chain uses TRBV7-8 with TRBJ1-1; no definite D call. Trimming removed 2 bases from V and 1 base from J, with 5 bases in between. The length of the CDR3 is 13 residues. Germline V gene data show CDR1 as SGHVS and CDR2 as FQNEAQ. CDR3 region: CASSLSWNTEAFF. In DNA form, the CDR3 reads TGTGCCAGCAGCTTAAGCTGGAACACTGAAGCTTTCTTT.

The chain employs TRBV5-6 and TRBJ1-2, with TRBD1 matching 8 bases. Germline V gives CDR1 SGHDT, CDR2 YYEEEE. With V trimmed by 2 bases and J by 1 base, 10 bases remained unmatched. CDR3 length equals 17 residues. DNA of the CDR3: TGTGCCAGCAGCTTTTATGGACAGGGAATGGGTAACTATGGCTACACCTTC. It specifies CASSFYGQGMGNYGYTF.

This sequence joins TRBV7-9 and TRBJ1-1; 8 bases are shared with TRBD1. Germline trimming cut 5 bases from V and 0 bases from J; bases unmatched to any gene: 2. The CDR3 is 14 residues long. Germline CDR1 reads SEHNR; CDR2 reads FQNEAQ (reference sequence). The CDR3 DNA follows: TGTGCCAGCAGCCGGACAGGGATGAACACTGAAGCTTTCTTT. It encodes CASSRTGMNTEAFF.

The CDR3 here is CASSAEYYGYTF. The CDR3 bases are TGTGCCAGCAGCGCGGAATACTATGGCTACACCTTC. The chain carries TRBV5-4 and TRBJ1-2; D gene unclear. The V gene lost 4 bases and the J gene lost 3 bases, with 7 bases spanning the gap. The CDR3 is made up of 12 amino acids. Germline assignment: CDR1 SGHNT and CDR2 YYREEE (reference sequence).